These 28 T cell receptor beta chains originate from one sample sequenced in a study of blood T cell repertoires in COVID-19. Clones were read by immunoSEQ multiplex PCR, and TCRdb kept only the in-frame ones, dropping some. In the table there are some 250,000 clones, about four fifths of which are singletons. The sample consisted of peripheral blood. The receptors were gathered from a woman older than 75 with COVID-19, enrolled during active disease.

CDR3 sequence (DNA): TGTGCCAGTAGTCCAACAGGGGATGCGGGCAATCAGCCCCAGCATTTT. Encoded protein: CASSPTGDAGNQPQHF. The chain joins TRBV19 to TRBJ1-5, with 7 positions matching TRBD1. The CDR3 covers 16 residues. J lost 2 bases, V lost 5 bases, and 9 bases had no gene match. Germline V lookup: CDR1 LNHDA, CDR2 SQIVND (reference sequence).

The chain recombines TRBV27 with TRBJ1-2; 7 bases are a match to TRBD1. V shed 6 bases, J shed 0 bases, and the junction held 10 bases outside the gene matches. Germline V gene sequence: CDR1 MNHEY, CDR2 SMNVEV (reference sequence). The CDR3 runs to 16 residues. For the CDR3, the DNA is TGTGCCAGCAGAGAAGCCTACAGGGGCGCTAACTATGGCTACACCTTC. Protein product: CASREAYRGANYGYTF.

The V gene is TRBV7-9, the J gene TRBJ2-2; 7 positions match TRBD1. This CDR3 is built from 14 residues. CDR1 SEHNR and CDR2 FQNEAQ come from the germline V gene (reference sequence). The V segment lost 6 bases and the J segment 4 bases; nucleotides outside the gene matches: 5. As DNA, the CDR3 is TGTGCCAGCAGTGTACAGGGGAGCACCGGGGAGCTGTTTTTT. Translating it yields CASSVQGSTGELFF.

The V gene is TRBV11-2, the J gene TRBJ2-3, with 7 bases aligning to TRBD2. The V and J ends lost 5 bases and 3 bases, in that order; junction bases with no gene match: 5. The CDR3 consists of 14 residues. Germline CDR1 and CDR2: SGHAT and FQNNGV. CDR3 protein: CASSQQRGTDTQYF. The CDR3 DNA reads TGTGCCAGCAGCCAACAGCGGGGAACAGATACGCAGTATTTT.

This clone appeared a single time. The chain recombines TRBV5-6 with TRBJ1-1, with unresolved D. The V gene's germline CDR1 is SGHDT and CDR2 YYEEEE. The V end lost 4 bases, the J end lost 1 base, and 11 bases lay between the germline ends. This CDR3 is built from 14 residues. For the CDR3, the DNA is TGTGCCAGCAGCCTAGTCGGAAGGAACACTGAAGCTTTCTTT. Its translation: CASSLVGRNTEAFF. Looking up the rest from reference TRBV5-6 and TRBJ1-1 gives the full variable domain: DAGVTQSPTHLIKTRGQQVTLRCSPKSGHDTVSWYQQALGQGPQFIFQYYEEEERQRGNFPDRFSGHQFPNYSSELNVNALLLGDSALYLCASSLVGRNTEAFFGQGTRLTVV.

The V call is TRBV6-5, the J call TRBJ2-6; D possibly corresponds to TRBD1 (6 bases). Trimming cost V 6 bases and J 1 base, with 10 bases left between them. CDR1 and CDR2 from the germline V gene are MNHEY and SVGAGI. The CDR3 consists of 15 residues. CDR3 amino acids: CASRGTGSGANVLTF. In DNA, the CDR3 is TGTGCCAGCAGGGGCACAGGGTCTGGGGCCAACGTCCTGACTTTC.

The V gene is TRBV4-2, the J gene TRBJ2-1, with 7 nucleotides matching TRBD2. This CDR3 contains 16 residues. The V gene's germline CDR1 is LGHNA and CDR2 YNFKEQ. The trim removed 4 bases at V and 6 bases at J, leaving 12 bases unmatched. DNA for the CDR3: TGTGCCAGCAGCCGAGAGGGAGGGCTTAACCTCAATGAGCAGTTCTTC. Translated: CASSREGGLNLNEQFF.

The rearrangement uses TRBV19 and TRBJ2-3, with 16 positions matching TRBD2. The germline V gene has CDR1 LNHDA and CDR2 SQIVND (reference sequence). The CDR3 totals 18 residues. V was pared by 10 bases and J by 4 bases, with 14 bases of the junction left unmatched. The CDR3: CANQGLAGGPGASDTQYF. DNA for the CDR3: TGTGCCAACCAGGGACTAGCGGGAGGGCCCGGGGCGTCAGATACGCAGTATTTT.

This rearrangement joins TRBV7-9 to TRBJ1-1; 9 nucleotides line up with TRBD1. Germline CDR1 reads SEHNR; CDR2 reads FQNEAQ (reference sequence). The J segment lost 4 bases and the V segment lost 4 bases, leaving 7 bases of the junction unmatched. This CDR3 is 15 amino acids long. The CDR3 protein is CASSSWDREVTEAFF. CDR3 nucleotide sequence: TGTGCCAGCAGCTCTTGGGACAGGGAGGTCACTGAAGCTTTCTTT.

DNA of the CDR3: TGTGCCAGCAGCCAGAACCGATGGGGGACTCAACGGTCAGTCACTGAAGCTTTCTTT. Translation gives CASSQNRWGTQRSVTEAFF. The chain uses TRBV3-1 (or the pseudogene TRBV3-2) and TRBJ1-1; D perhaps matches TRBD1 (5 bases). Germline V lookup: CDR1 LGHDT, CDR2 YNNKEL (reference sequence). The CDR3 extends over 19 amino acids. V lost 3 bases and J lost 4, with 27 bases in between.

Here the CDR3 reads CASSLNLRTGEVGGQYF. CDR3 DNA: TGTGCCAGCAGTTTAAATCTTCGGACAGGCGAAGTCGGCGGGCAGTACTTC. V and J are TRBV27 and TRBJ2-7, with 7 bases matching TRBD1. V gave up 2 bases and J gave up 9 bases; unmatched junction bases: 19. Germline V gene sequence: CDR1 MNHEY, CDR2 SMNVEV (reference sequence). The CDR3 has 17 residues.

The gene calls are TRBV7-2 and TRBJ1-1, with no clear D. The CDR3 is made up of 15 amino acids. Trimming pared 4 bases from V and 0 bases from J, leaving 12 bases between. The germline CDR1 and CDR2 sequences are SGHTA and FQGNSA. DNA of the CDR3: TGTGCCAGCAGCTCCTCTAATCTCATGAACACTGAAGCTTTCTTT. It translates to CASSSSNLMNTEAFF.

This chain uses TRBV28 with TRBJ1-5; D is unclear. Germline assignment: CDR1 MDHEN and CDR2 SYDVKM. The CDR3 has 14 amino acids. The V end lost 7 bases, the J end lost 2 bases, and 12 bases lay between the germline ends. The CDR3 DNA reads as TGTGCCAGCATCTCCGAACAGCGCAATCAGCCCCAGCATTTT. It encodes CASISEQRNQPQHF.

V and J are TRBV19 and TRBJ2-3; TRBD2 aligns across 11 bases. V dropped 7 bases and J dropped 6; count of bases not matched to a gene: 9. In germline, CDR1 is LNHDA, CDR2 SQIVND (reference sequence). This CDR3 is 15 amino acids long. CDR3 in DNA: TGTGCCAGTACCGGGACGGGACTAGCGGAGGATACGCAGTATTTT. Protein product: CASTGTGLAEDTQYF.

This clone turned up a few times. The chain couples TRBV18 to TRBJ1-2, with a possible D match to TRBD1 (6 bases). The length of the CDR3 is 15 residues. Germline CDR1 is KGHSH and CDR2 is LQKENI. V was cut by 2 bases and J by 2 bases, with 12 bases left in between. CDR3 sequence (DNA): TGTGCCAGCTCACCAAGACAGGAGTGGAACTATGGCTACACCTTC. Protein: CASSPRQEWNYGYTF.

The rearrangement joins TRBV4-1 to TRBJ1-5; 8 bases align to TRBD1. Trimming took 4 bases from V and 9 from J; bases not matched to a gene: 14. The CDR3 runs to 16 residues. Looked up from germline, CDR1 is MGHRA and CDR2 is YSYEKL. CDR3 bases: TGCGCCAGCAGCCGTACCCCGGACAGGGCGGTGGGGCCCCAGCATTTT. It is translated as CASSRTPDRAVGPQHF.

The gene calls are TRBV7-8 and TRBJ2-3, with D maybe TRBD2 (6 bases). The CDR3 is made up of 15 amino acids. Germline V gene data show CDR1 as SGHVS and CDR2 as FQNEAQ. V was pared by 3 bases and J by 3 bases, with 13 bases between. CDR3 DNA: TGTGCCAGCAGCTTCCGGGAGTTAAAAACAGATACGCAGTATTTT. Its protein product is CASSFRELKTDTQYF.

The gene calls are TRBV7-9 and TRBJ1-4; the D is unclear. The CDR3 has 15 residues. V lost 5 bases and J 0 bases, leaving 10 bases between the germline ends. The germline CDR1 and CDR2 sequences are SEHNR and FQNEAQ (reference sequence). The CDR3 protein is CASSGQRATNEKLFF. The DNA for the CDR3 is TGTGCCAGCAGCGGTCAGCGGGCAACTAATGAAAAACTGTTTTTT. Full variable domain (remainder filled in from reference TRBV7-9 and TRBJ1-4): DTGVSQNPRHKITKRGQNVTFRCDPISEHNRLYWYRQTLGQGPEFLTYFQNEAQLEKSRLLSDRFSAERPKGSFSTLEIQRTEQGDSAMYLCASSGQRATNEKLFFGSGTQLSVL.

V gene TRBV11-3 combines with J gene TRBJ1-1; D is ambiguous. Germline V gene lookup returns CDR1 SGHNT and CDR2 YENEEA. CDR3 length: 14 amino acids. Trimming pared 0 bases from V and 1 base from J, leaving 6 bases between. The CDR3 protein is CASSLDGGNTEAFF. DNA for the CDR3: TGTGCCAGCAGCTTAGATGGAGGGAACACTGAAGCTTTCTTT.

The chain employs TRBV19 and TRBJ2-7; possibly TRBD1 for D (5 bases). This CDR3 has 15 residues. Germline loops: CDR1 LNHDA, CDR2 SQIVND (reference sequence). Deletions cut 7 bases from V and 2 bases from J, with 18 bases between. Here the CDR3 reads CASTAAAGKTYEQYF. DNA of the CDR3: TGTGCCAGTACGGCGGCGGCAGGGAAAACCTACGAGCAGTACTTC.

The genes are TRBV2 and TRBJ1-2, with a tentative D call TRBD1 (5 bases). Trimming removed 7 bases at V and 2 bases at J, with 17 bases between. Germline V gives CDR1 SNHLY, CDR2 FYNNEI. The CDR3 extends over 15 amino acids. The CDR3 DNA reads TGTGCCAGCACCCCTCAGGGTTCCCAGAACTATGGCTACACCTTC. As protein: CASTPQGSQNYGYTF.

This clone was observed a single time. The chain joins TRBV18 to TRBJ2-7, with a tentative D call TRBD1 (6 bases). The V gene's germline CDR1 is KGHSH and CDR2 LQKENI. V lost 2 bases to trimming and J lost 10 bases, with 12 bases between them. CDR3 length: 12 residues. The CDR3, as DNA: TGTGCCAGCTCACCAGGGGGCGCAGGTCAGTACTTC. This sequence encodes CASSPGGAGQYF.

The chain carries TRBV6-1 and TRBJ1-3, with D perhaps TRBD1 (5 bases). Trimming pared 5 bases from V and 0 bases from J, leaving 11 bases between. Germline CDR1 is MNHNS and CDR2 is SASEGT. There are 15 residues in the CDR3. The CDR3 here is CASSPQGPSGNTIYF. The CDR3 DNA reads TGTGCCAGCAGTCCGCAGGGCCCCTCTGGAAACACCATATATTTT.

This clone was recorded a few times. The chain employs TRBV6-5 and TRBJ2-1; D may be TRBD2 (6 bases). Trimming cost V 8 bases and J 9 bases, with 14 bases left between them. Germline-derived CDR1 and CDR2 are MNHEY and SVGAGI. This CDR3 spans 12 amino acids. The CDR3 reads CASGGRTSEQFF. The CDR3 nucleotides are TGTGCCAGCGGAGGGAGGACGAGTGAGCAGTTCTTC.

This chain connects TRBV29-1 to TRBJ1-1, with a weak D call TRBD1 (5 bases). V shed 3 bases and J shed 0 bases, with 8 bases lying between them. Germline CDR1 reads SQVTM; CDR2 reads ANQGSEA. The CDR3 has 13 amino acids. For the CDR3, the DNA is TGCAGCGTTGATTCAGGGATGAACACTGAAGCTTTCTTT. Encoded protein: CSVDSGMNTEAFF.

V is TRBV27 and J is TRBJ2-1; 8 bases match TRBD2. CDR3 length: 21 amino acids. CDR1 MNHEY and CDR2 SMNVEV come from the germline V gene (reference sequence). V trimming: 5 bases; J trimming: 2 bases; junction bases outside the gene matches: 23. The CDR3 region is CASSPSSGLASAFGTYNEQFF. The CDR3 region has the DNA TGTGCCAGCAGTCCTTCCTCCGGACTAGCCTCAGCCTTCGGGACCTACAATGAGCAGTTCTTC.

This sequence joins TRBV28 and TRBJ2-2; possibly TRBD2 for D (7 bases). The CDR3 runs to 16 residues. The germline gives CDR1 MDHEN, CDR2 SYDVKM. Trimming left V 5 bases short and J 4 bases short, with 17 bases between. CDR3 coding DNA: TGTGCCAGCAGTCCAAGGGGGAGGGGGGCCACCGGGGAGCTGTTTTTT. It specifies CASSPRGRGATGELFF.

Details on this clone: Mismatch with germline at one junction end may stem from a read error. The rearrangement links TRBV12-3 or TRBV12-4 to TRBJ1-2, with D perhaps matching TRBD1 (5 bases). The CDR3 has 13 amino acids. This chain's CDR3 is CASRPDSSYDYTF. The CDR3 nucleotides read TGTGCCAGCAGACCTGACAGTAGCTATGACTACACCTTC.